Presented here are 26 T cell receptor beta chains from one specimen sequenced in a study of T-cell reconstitution after alpha-beta-depleted transplantation in children. Preparing the TCRbeta library involved the use of unique molecular identifiers. TCRdb analysed the PCR reads with MiXCR anew, one entry per CDR3 protein. In the table there are about 200,000 distinct CDR3 sequences, around 8.4% of which are singletons. Specimen: PBMCs, mostly from graft donor cells, collected 360 days after TCRalphabeta/CD19-depleted stem cell transplant. These receptor sequences come from a male patient aged 2-9 years who had a stem cell transplant for acute myeloid leukemia, so the T cells may come from the graft donor.

The genes are TRBV10-3 and TRBJ1-2; perhaps TRBD1 as D (5 bases). This CDR3 comprises 16 residues. Trimming took off 5 bases at V and 6 bases at J, with 22 bases between the two ends. From germline, CDR1 is ENHRY and CDR2 SYGVKD. Written as DNA, the CDR3 is TGTGCCATCAGTTTTGATTGGGGGAATACCCTGGATGGCTACACCTTC. It codes for CAISFDWGNTLDGYTF.

This clonotype was found a few times. The chain recombines TRBV20-1 with TRBJ2-1, with a tentative D call TRBD1 (5 bases). Germline V lookup: CDR1 DFQATT, CDR2 SNEGSKA (reference sequence). The CDR3 totals 14 residues. The CDR3 loop is CTAGGAVDTDEQFF. The DNA of the CDR3 is TGCACCGCCGGTGGGGCGGTAGATACCGACGAGCAGTTCTTC.

The sample holds many counts of this clonotype. V is TRBV12-3 or TRBV12-4 and J is TRBJ2-1; D assignment may be TRBD1 or TRBD2 (5 bases each). Trimming took 5 bases from V and 6 from J, leaving 14 bases between them. The CDR3 extends over 14 amino acids. The CDR3 nucleotides are TGTGCCAGCAGTCCCGGGACGTTCATCAATGAGCAGTTCTTC. Its protein product is CASSPGTFINEQFF.

Only a few counts were recorded for this clonotype. V and J are TRBV4-3 and TRBJ1-2; D call uncertain. The V end was cut by 1 base, the J end by 3 bases, with 9 bases between. The germline gives CDR1 LGHNA, CDR2 YSLEER. The CDR3 loop spans 14 amino acids. The CDR3 is CASSQGPEHYGYTF. For the CDR3, the DNA is TGCGCCAGCAGCCAAGGTCCAGAACACTATGGCTACACCTTC.

The V call is TRBV7-9, the J call TRBJ1-1, with D unclear. Trimming removed 4 bases from V and 4 bases from J, with 13 bases in between. CDR3 size: 14 residues. Germline loops: CDR1 SEHNR, CDR2 FQNEAQ (reference sequence). The CDR3 DNA sequence: TGTGCCAGCAGCTCCGCGGGGTCGAGCACTGAAGCTTTCTTT. Protein sequence: CASSSAGSSTEAFF.

This clonotype appeared many times. The J gene is TRBJ1-4, the V gene TRBV28, with D hard to call. From germline, CDR1 is MDHEN and CDR2 SYDVKM. The CDR3 has 14 amino acids. V was shortened by 3 bases and J by 4 bases, with 9 bases between the two germline ends. The CDR3 nucleotides are TGTGCCAGCAGTTTTGCGAGCTATAATGAAAAACTGTTTTTT. Amino acids: CASSFASYNEKLFF.

The V call is TRBV19, the J call TRBJ1-5; D perhaps matches TRBD1 (6 bases). V dropped 8 bases and J dropped 4 bases, with 15 bases sitting between them. Germline V CDR1 and CDR2: LNHDA, SQIVND (reference sequence). The CDR3 is 14 amino acids. The CDR3 DNA is TGTGCCAGTGCCACGGGAGGGGGGAATCAGCCCCAGCATTTT. It yields the protein CASATGGGNQPQHF.

This clonotype has ten or more counts. The V gene is TRBV6-6, the J gene TRBJ2-7; D is unresolved. Trimming stripped 6 bases from V and 4 bases from J, with 13 bases between. The CDR3 length is 13 residues. Germline-derived CDR1 and CDR2 are MNHNY and SVGAGI (reference sequence). CDR3 bases: TGTGCCAGCAGCTCTTTGGGGTCTTACGAGCAGTACGTC. Translation gives CASSSLGSYEQYV.

This clonotype has at least ten counts. The V and J genes are TRBV5-1 and TRBJ2-1, with 10 bases aligning to TRBD2. This CDR3 is built from 17 residues. From germline, CDR1 is SGHRS and CDR2 YFSETQ. V lost 0 bases to trimming and J lost 1 base; unmatched junction nucleotides: 4. In DNA, the CDR3 is TGCGCCAGCAGCTTGGCCCCACTAGCGGGGTCCTACAATGAGCAGTTCTTC. The encoded protein is CASSLAPLAGSYNEQFF. The full variable domain, its missing parts supplied by reference TRBV5-1 and TRBJ2-1, is KAGVTQTPRYLIKTRGQQVTLSCSPISGHRSVSWYQQTPGQGLQFLFEYFSETQRNKGNFPGRFSGRQFSNSRSEMNVSTLELGDSALYLCASSLAPLAGSYNEQFFGPGTRLTVL.

The chain employs TRBV15 and TRBJ1-2, with D unclear. The CDR3 runs 15 residues. The V gene's germline CDR1 is LNHNV and CDR2 YYDKDF (reference sequence). Trimming removed 0 bases from V and 1 base from J, with 9 bases in between. This CDR3 is CATSRDYGFNYGYTF. In DNA form, the CDR3 reads TGTGCCACCAGCAGAGATTATGGATTTAACTATGGCTACACCTTC.

The chain is built from TRBV4-2 and TRBJ2-4; TRBD1 agrees at 10 bases. The CDR3 runs 15 residues. V was pared by 4 bases and J by 4 bases, with 4 bases of the junction left unmatched. Germline CDR1 LGHNA, CDR2 YNFKEQ. CDR3 amino acids: CASSRPGQGKNIQYF. The DNA of the CDR3 is TGTGCCAGCAGCCGACCGGGACAGGGGAAAAACATTCAGTACTTC.

This clonotype was recorded many times. The chain links TRBV7-2 to TRBJ2-3; D remains unclear. Trimming shortened V by 5 bases and J by 1 base, and 13 bases separated the two germline ends. Per germline, CDR1 SGHTA and CDR2 FQGNSA. CDR3 length equals 15 residues. CDR3 DNA: TGTGCCAGCAGCCTATATACACCTGGCACAGATACGCAGTATTTT. It specifies CASSLYTPGTDTQYF.

This clonotype showed up many times. V and J are TRBV29-1 and TRBJ2-7; D unclear. The CDR3 spans 12 residues. Germline CDR1 SQVTM, CDR2 ANQGSEA. The ends were cut back, 4 bases at V and 7 bases at J, with 14 bases in the middle. CDR3 bases: TGCAGCGTTGTAATCCCATCCGGTGAGCAGTACTTC. Encoded protein: CSVVIPSGEQYF.

This clonotype was seen ten or more times. V is TRBV12-3 or TRBV12-4 and J is TRBJ1-2, with unresolved D. Trimming removed 7 bases from V and 4 bases from J, with 10 bases in between. CDR3 size: 12 residues. Here the CDR3 reads CASKRGLYGYTF. The CDR3 bases are TGTGCCAGCAAGCGCGGTCTCTATGGCTACACCTTC.

This sequence joins TRBV29-1 and TRBJ2-5, with 7 bases identical to TRBD1. Germline assignment: CDR1 SQVTM and CDR2 ANQGSEA. The CDR3 has 12 amino acids. Losses at the gene ends were 7 bases for V and 3 bases for J; bases not matched to a gene: 5. The CDR3 bases are TGCAGCGCTTACAGGGGCGAAGAGACCCAGTACTTC. It encodes CSAYRGEETQYF.

This clonotype was seen ten or more times. The chain is built from TRBV12-3 or TRBV12-4 and TRBJ2-1; D gene unclear. The ends were cut back, 0 bases at V and 8 bases at J, with 17 bases in the middle. There are 16 residues in the CDR3. The chain's CDR3 is CASSLARGLWGHEQFF. CDR3 DNA: TGTGCCAGCAGTTTAGCGCGAGGATTATGGGGTCATGAGCAGTTCTTC.

This clonotype was seen at least ten times. The rearrangement joins TRBV12-3 or TRBV12-4 to TRBJ2-4, with D perhaps matching TRBD1 (6 bases). CDR3 size: 15 residues. V was pared by 1 base and J by 0 bases, with 7 bases between. For the CDR3, the DNA is TGTGCCAGCAGTTTAGGGGGGCTAGCCAAAAACATTCAGTACTTC. Translation gives CASSLGGLAKNIQYF.

The chain recombines TRBV4-1 with TRBJ1-5; tentatively, D is TRBD1 (6 bases). Germline CDR1 reads MGHRA; CDR2 reads YSYEKL. Trimming shortened V by 5 bases and J by 6 bases, and 17 bases separated the two germline ends. The CDR3 consists of 15 residues. In DNA form, the CDR3 reads TGCGCCAGCAGCTCCCGACAGGCGGACTTTCAGCCCCAGCATTTT. Protein product: CASSSRQADFQPQHF.

There are a few counts of this clonotype. At one end the junction does not follow the germline gene, possibly because of a read error. CDR3 sequence reads: CASCFSTGLGSYNSPLHF. CDR3 DNA sequence: TGTGCCAGCTGTTTCTCTACAGGGTTGGGCTCCTATAATTCACCCCTCCACTTT. V and J are TRBV12-3 or TRBV12-4 and TRBJ1-6; D perhaps matches TRBD1 (6 bases). This CDR3 region has 18 residues.

This clonotype was recorded a few times. This rearrangement joins TRBV20-1 to TRBJ2-5, with D possibly being TRBD2 (5 bases). The CDR3 loop spans 15 amino acids. Trimming cost V 0 bases and J 2 bases, with 13 bases left between them. Per germline, CDR1 DFQATT and CDR2 SNEGSKA (reference sequence). The CDR3 is CSARDSGGPQETQYF. As DNA, the CDR3 is TGCAGTGCTAGAGATTCTGGAGGCCCACAAGAGACCCAGTACTTC.

There are a few counts of this clonotype. The rearrangement links TRBV6-5 to TRBJ2-4; 8 nucleotides match TRBD2. CDR1 and CDR2 from the germline V gene are MNHEY and SVGAGI. The CDR3 has 15 residues. The J segment lost 7 bases and the V segment lost 2 bases, leaving 7 bases of the junction unmatched. The CDR3 sequence: CASSYGVAGTNIQYF. The CDR3 DNA sequence: TGTGCCAGCAGTTACGGGGTAGCGGGAACTAACATTCAGTACTTC.

Here the CDR3 DNA reads TGTGCCAGCACCCTCGGGGGGGTCAATGAGCAGTTCTTC. This encodes CASTLGGVNEQFF. The chain combines TRBV12-3 or TRBV12-4 with TRBJ2-1, with 8 bases identical to TRBD2. The trim removed 7 bases at V and 6 bases at J, leaving 5 bases unmatched. The CDR3 loop spans 13 amino acids.

This clonotype was found a few times. The chain uses TRBV5-1 and TRBJ2-1, with D maybe TRBD1 (6 bases). CDR1 is SGHRS, CDR2 YFSETQ, per germline. V was trimmed by 4 bases and J by 5 bases, leaving 13 bases between them. CDR3 length: 14 residues. The CDR3 DNA reads TGCGCCAGCAGCCCGGTGGGGGCGAACAATGAGCAGTTCTTC. Translating gives CASSPVGANNEQFF.

This clonotype was recorded a few times. This chain connects TRBV20-1 to TRBJ2-3; 7 positions match TRBD1. V dropped 5 bases and J dropped 5; count of bases not matched to a gene: 1. The germline gives CDR1 DFQATT, CDR2 SNEGSKA (reference sequence). The CDR3 extends over 11 amino acids. The CDR3: CSAHRGDTQYF. Written as DNA, the CDR3 is TGCAGTGCTCACAGGGGAGATACGCAGTATTTT.

The chain has TRBV5-6 and TRBJ2-2, with D unclear. The length of the CDR3 is 15 residues. Germline CDR1 is SGHDT and CDR2 is YYEEEE. V lost 0 bases and J lost 3, with 9 bases in between. CDR3 protein: CASSLEPGDTGELFF. The CDR3 nucleotides are TGTGCCAGCAGCTTGGAACCGGGTGACACCGGGGAGCTGTTTTTT.

The CDR3, as DNA: TGTGCCATCAGTGAGCCGGGACTGAACTATGGCTACACCTTC. Residues: CAISEPGLNYGYTF. The chain combines TRBV10-3 with TRBJ1-2; tentatively, D is TRBD1 (5 bases). V lost 2 bases to trimming and J lost 2 bases, with 9 bases between them. The CDR3 consists of 14 residues. The V gene's germline CDR1 is ENHRY and CDR2 SYGVKD.